This T cell receptor (beta chain) was sequenced for a study of T cell repertoires in cytomegalovirus infection. Study outcomes and limitations: Within the response measured ex vivo, HLA-C-restricted CMV-specific TCR beta clonotypes were dominant.

A single record per CDR3 protein comes from TCRdb applying MiXCR to the reads. The top ten hold 18% of the sample, which has hundreds of thousands of distinct CDR3 sequences, around 30% seen once. This clonotype appeared a few times. Its antigen is unknown. V trimming: 0 bases; J trimming: 3 bases; junction bases outside the gene matches: 5. This CDR3 is built from 17 residues. The sample here was cultured PBMCs, taken from culture after CMV antigen stimulation. The sequence was obtained from a human donor in good health (CMV status not recorded). Some clones in this sample may be carry-over from other donors' samples. The genes are TRBV12-3 or TRBV12-4 and TRBJ1-6; TRBD1 matches at 7 bases. Written as DNA, the CDR3 is TGTGCCAGCAGTTTAGCTGGACAGGACATCTATAATTCACCCCTCCACTTT. This encodes CASSLAGQDIYNSPLHF.